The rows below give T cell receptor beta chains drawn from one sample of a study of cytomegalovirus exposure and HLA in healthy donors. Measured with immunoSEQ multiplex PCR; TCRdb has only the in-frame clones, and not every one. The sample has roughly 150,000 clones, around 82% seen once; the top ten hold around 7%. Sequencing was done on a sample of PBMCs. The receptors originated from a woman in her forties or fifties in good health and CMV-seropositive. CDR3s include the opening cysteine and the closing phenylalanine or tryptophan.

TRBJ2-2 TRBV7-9 CASSLTWELFF
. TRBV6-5 CASSPSARGVYEQYF
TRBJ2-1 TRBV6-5 CASSAGTVNNEQFF
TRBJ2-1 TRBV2 CASSRAPSYNEQFF
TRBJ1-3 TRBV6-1 CASSGGGTGNTIYF
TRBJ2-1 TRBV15 CATSRDRTGEQFF
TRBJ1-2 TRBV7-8 CASSVGQGPGGYTF
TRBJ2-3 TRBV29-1 CSATSTDTQYF
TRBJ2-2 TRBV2 CASSEAPGGSAGELFF
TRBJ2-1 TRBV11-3 CASSLGLAMDEQFF
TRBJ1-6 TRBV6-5 CASSPRDNSPLHF
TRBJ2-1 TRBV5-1 CASSAPEGGGLYEQFF
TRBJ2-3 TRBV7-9 CASSGVSGGAFRDTQYF
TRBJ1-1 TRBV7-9 CASSRGVTVEAFF
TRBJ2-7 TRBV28 CASSLALAGREQYF
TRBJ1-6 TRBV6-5 CASSYLGQGFSPLHF
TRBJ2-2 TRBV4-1 CASSGEVNGELFF